This TCR beta chain was captured by sequencing in a study of cytomegalovirus exposure and HLA in healthy donors. The PCR used 60 Vbeta and 13 Jbeta primers. The data were produced by immunoSEQ multiplex PCR, yet TCRdb's version contains in-frame clones alone and is incomplete. The data show 95,000 to 110,000 clones, under 80% seen once. Germline V lookup: CDR1 GTSNPN, CDR2 SVGIG (reference sequence). V was pared by 4 bases and J by 1 base, with 1 base of the junction left unmatched. CDR3 size: 14 residues. Sample: PBMCs. The source of this sequence is a woman aged 35 to 49 in good health and CMV-seropositive. The chain uses TRBV30 and TRBJ1-6, with TRBD1 identical over 7 bases. DNA for the CDR3: TGTGCCTGGACAGGGGGATCCTATAATTCACCCCTCCACTTT. Amino acid sequence: CAWTGGSYNSPLHF.